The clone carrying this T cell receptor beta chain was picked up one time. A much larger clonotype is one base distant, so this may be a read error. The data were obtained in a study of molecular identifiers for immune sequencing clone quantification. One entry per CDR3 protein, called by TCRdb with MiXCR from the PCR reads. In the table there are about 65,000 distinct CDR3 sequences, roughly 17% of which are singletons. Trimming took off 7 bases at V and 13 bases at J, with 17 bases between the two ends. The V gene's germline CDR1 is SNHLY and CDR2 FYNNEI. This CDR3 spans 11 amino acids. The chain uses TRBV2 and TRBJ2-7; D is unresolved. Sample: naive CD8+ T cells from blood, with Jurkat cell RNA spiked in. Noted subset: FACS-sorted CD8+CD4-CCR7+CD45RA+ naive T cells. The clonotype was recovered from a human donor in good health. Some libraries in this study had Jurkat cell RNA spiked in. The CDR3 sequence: CASTIGLGHYF. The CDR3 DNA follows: TGTGCCAGCACCATTGGGCTCGGGCATTACTTC. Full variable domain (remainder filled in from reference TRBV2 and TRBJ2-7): EPEVTQTPSHQVTQMGQEVILRCVPISNHLYFYWYRQILGQKVEFLVSFYNNEISEKSEIFDDQFSVERPDGSNFTLKIRSTKLEDSAMYFCASTIGLGHYFGPGTRLTVT.